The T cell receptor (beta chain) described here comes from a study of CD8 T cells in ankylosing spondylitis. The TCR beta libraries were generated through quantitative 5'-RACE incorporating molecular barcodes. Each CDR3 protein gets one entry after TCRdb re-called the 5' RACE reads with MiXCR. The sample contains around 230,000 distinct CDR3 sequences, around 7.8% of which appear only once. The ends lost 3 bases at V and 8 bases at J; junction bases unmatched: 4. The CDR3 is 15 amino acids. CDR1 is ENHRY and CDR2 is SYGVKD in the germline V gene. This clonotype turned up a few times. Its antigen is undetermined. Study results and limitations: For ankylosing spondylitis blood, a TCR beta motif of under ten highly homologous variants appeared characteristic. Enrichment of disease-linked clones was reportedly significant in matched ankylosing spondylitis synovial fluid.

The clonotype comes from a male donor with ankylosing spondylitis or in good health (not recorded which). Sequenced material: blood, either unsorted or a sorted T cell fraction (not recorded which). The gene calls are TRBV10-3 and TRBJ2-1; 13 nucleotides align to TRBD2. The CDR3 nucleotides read TGTGCCATCAGTGAAGGACTAGCGGGAGTTGATGAGCAGTTCTTC. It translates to CAISEGLAGVDEQFF.